This T cell receptor (beta chain) was retrieved from a study of response to subunit inactivated influenza vaccine. This CDR3 has 18 amino acids. J lost 3 bases, V lost 5 bases, and 14 bases had no gene match. The germline gives CDR1 MDHEN, CDR2 SYDVKM. The table lists this clonotype with many counts. Its matching antigen is unknown. Broader study findings: Seasonal influenza vaccination, on each occasion, was suggested by the authors to recruit few new T cells.

One entry per CDR3 protein results from TCRdb running MiXCR on the RT-PCR reads. The sample contains around 570,000 distinct CDR3 sequences, approximately 10% of which appear only once. This same sample was also taken into another study, of T cells expressing NK-cell markers. That paper notes: The authors made TCR beta cDNA libraries by 5'RACE template switching. This switching added a universal primer site and UMIs. As a fraction of CD8+ T cells, dominant NKG2C+ clonotypes reached roughly 1.0-7.5% in more than five donors. Researchers report these clonotypes also headed the CD3+CD56-NKG2C+ fraction in four donors. Expanded NKG2C+ T cell clones had unclear HCMV specificity.

The sample was PBMCs from blood, taken on the day of vaccination. This chain uses TRBV28 with TRBJ2-2; TRBD1 aligns across 8 bases. The receptor was derived from a man between 45 and 60 years old who received an inactivated influenza vaccine. CDR3 loop: CASSPGQEGVLYTGELFF. The CDR3 DNA reads as TGTGCCAGCAGTCCGGGACAGGAGGGGGTACTTTACACCGGGGAGCTGTTTTTT.